The present T cell receptor beta chain was sequenced within a study of beta chain features in type 1 diabetes. General study findings and limits: Comparison showed that naive, central memory and Treg TCRB repertoires appeared more similar among patients than among healthy donors. Patients with type 1 diabetes carried fewer insertions and had more deletions at their VDJ junctions.

The CDR3 is 16 amino acids. The V end lost 1 base, the J end lost 7 bases, and 20 bases lay between the germline ends. Germline loops: CDR1 SGHRS, CDR2 YFSETQ. What was sequenced were expressed TCRB transcripts, since all of the isolated RNA had been reverse transcribed. The repertoire was sequenced with immunoSEQ multiplex PCR; TCRdb's copy has only in-frame clones and lacks some. The table records approximately 110,000 clones, about 40% of them present only once. This clone was found a few times. Its antigen is not identified. The authors took one heparinised blood draw, averaging around 120 mL, from each donor. Sorting that relied on CD45RO/CCR7/CD25/CD127/CD95/CD27 yielded CD4+ naive, central memory, regulatory and stem cell-like memory cells.

The source is a woman between 18 and 29 years old in good health. The genes are TRBV5-1 and TRBJ1-1, with D possibly being TRBD1 (6 bases). The material sequenced was stem cell memory CD4+ T cells from blood. CDR3 region: CASSLSQGMVVDEAFF. The CDR3 nucleotides are TGCGCCAGCAGCTTGTCACAGGGCATGGTCGTGGATGAAGCTTTCTTT.